The present entry profiles one TCR beta chain with its context. Its antigen is undetermined. The sample belongs to a study of T cells in localized non-small cell lung cancer. Generated by immunoSEQ multiplex PCR, the TCRdb table keeps only in-frame clones and is missing some. The sample has 30,000 to 35,000 clones; approximately 90% are singletons. Study-wide findings and caveats: Researchers found a median roughly 56 of the top 100 tumor clones in adjacent lung.

CDR1 and CDR2 from the germline V gene are SNHLY and FYNNEI. The length of the CDR3 is 15 residues. V shed 4 bases and J 4 bases; nucleotides not matched to a gene: 7. The clonotype comes from a female donor of 60 years or more with stage I lung adenocarcinoma. This specimen consisted of peripheral blood, obtained before any cancer treatment. V usage is TRBV2 and J usage is TRBJ2-5; TRBD1 matches 9 bases. CDR3 residues: CASSAGTGRGETQYF. The DNA for the CDR3 is TGTGCCAGCAGTGCCGGGACAGGGCGTGGAGAGACCCAGTACTTC.